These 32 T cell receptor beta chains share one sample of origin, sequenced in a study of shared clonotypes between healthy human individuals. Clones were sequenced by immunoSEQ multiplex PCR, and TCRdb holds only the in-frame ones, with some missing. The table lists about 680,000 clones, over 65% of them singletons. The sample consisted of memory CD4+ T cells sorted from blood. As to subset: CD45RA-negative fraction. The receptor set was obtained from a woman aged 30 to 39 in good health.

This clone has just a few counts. The CDR3 DNA reads as TGTGCCAGCAGCCAAGATTACTACACCGGGGAGCTGTTTTTT. Its translation is CASSQDYYTGELFF. V gene TRBV4-2 combines with J gene TRBJ2-2; D is ambiguous. V was trimmed by 0 bases and J by 3 bases, leaving 5 bases between them. CDR3 size: 14 residues. Germline V gene sequence: CDR1 LGHNA, CDR2 YNFKEQ.

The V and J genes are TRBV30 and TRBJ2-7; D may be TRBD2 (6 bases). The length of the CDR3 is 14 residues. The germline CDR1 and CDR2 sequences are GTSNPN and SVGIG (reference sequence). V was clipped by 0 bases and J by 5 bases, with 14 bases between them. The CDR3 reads CAWSVGGGLDEQYF. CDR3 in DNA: TGTGCCTGGAGTGTAGGCGGAGGGCTCGACGAGCAGTACTTC. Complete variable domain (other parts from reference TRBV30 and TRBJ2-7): SQTIHQWPATLVQPVGSPLSLECTVEGTSNPNLYWYRQAAGRGLQLLFYSVGIGQISSEVPQNLSASRPQDRQFILSSKKLLLSDSGFYLCAWSVGGGLDEQYFGPGTRLTVT.

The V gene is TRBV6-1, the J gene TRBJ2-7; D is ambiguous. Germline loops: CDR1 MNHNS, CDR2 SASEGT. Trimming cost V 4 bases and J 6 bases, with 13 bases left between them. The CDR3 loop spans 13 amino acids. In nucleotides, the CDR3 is TGTGCCAGCAGTGTCACGGGTTCGCGCGAGCAGTACTTC. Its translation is CASSVTGSREQYF.

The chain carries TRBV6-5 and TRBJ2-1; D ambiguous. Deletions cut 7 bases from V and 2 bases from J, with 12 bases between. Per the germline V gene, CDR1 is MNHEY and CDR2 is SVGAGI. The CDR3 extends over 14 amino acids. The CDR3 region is CASKKAMTYNEQFF. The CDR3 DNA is TGTGCCAGCAAAAAAGCAATGACCTACAATGAGCAGTTCTTC.

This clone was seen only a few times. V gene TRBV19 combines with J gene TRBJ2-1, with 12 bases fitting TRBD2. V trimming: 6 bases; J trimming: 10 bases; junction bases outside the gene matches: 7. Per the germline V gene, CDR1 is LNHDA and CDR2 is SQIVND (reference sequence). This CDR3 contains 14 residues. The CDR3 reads CASRFPGTSGEQFF. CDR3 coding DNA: TGTGCCAGTAGATTCCCCGGGACTAGCGGGGAGCAGTTCTTC. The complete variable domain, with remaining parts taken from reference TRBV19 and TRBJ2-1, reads DGGITQSPKYLFRKEGQNVTLSCEQNLNHDAMYWYRQDPGQGLRLIYYSQIVNDFQKGDIAEGYSVSREKKESFPLTVTSAQKNPTAFYLCASRFPGTSGEQFFGPGTRLTVL.

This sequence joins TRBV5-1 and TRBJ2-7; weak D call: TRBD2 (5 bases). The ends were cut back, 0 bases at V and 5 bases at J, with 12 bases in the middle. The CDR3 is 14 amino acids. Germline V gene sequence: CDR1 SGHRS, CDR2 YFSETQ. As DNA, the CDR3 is TGCGCCAGCAGCTTGGATGGGGAGAGGAACGAGCAGTACTTC. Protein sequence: CASSLDGERNEQYF.

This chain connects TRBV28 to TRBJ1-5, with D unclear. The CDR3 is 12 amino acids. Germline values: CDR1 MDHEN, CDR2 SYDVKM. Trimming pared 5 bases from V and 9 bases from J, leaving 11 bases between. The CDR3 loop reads CASSLIYLPQHF. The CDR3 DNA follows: TGTGCCAGCAGTCTTATCTATCTGCCCCAGCATTTT.

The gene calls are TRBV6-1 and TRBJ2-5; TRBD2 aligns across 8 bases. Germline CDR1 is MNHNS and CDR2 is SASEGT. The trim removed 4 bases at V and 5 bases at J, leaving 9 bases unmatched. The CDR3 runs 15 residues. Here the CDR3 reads CASSVPGRATETQYF. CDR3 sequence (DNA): TGTGCCAGCAGTGTTCCCGGGAGGGCCACTGAGACCCAGTACTTC.

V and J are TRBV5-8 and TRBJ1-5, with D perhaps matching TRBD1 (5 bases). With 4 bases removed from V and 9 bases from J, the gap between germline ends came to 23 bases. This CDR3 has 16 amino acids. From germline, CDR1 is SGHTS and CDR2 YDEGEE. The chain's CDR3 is CASSQLKTRGDGPQHF. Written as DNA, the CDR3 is TGTGCCAGCAGCCAACTCAAAACTCGGGGCGACGGGCCCCAGCATTTT.

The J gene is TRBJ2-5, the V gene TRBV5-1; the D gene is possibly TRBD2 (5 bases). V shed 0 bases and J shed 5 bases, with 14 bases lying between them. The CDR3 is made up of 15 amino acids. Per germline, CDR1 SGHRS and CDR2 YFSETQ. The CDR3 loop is CASSLAGLPAETQYF. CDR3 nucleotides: TGCGCCAGCAGCTTGGCCGGACTGCCGGCGGAGACCCAGTACTTC.

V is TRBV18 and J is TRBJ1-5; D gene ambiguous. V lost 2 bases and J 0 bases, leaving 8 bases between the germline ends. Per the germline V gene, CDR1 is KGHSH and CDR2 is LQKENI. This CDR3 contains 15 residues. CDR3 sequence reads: CASSPRGHSNQPQHF. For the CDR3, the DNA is TGTGCCAGCTCACCAAGAGGCCATAGCAATCAGCCCCAGCATTTT.

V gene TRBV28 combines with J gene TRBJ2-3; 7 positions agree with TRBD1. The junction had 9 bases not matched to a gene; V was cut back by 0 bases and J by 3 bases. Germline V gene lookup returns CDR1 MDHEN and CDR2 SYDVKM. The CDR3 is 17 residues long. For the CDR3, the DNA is TGTGCCAGCAGTTTATGGGGCGGACAGGCCAATACAGATACGCAGTATTTT. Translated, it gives CASSLWGGQANTDTQYF. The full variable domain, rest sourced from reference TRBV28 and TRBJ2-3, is DVKVTQSSRYLVKRTGEKVFLECVQDMDHENMFWYRQDPGLGLRLIYFSYDVKMKEKGDIPEGYSVSREKKERFSLILESASTNQTSMYLCASSLWGGQANTDTQYFGPGTRLTVL.

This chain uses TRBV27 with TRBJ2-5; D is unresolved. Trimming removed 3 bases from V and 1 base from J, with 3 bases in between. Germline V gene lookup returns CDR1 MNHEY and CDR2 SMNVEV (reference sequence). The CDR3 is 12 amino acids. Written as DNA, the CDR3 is TGTGCCAGCAGTTTGGTCCAAGAGACCCAGTACTTC. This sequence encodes CASSLVQETQYF.

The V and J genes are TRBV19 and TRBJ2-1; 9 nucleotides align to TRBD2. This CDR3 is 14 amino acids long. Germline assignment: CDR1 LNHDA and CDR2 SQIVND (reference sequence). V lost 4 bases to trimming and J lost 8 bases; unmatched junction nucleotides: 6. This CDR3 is CASSSGRAIHEQFF. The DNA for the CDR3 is TGTGCCAGTAGTAGCGGGAGGGCCATCCATGAGCAGTTCTTC.

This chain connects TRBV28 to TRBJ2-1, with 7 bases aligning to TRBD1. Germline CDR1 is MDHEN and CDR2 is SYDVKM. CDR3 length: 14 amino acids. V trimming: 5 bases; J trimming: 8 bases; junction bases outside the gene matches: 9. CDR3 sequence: CASSPYQGDHEQFF. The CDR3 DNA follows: TGTGCCAGCAGTCCATACCAGGGGGACCATGAGCAGTTCTTC.

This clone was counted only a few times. CDR3 sequence reads: CSAGLETDTQYF. The CDR3 coding sequence is TGCAGCGCGGGACTAGAAACAGATACGCAGTATTTT. The V call is TRBV29-1, the J call TRBJ2-3, with 8 bases that match TRBD2. The length of the CDR3 is 12 residues. After removal of 7 bases from V and 3 bases from J, the junction contained 3 bases not matched to a gene. Germline V CDR1 and CDR2: SQVTM, ANQGSEA.

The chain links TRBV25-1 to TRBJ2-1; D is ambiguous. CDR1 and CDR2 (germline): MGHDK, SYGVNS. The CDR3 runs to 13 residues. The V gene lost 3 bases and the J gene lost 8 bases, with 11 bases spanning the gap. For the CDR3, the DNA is TGTGCCAGCAGTGAGGACCGAATGGATGAGCAGTTCTTC. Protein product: CASSEDRMDEQFF.

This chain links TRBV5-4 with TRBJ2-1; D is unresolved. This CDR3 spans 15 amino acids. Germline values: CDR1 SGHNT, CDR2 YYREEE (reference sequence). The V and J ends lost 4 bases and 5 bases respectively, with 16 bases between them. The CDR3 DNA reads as TGTGCCAGCAGCCCCTTAGGCTCTTATAACAATGAGCAGTTCTTC. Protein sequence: CASSPLGSYNNEQFF. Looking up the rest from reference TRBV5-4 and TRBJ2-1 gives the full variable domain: ETGVTQSPTHLIKTRGQQVTLRCSSQSGHNTVSWYQQALGQGPQFIFQYYREEENGRGNFPPRFSGLQFPNYSSELNVNALELDDSALYLCASSPLGSYNNEQFFGPGTRLTVL.

The CDR3 sequence: CASSFDLNTEAFF. DNA of the CDR3: TGTGCCAGCAGTTTCGATTTGAACACTGAAGCTTTCTTT. The chain has TRBV27 and TRBJ1-1; D unclear. V was trimmed by 3 bases and J by 0 bases, leaving 5 bases between them. The germline gives CDR1 MNHEY, CDR2 SMNVEV (reference sequence). The CDR3 contains 13 residues.

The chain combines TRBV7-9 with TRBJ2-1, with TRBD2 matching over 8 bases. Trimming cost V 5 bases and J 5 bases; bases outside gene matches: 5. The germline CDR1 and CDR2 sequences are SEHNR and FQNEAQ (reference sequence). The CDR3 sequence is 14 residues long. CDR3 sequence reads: CASSLLSGDNEQFF. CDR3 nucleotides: TGTGCCAGCAGCCTCCTTAGCGGGGACAATGAGCAGTTCTTC.

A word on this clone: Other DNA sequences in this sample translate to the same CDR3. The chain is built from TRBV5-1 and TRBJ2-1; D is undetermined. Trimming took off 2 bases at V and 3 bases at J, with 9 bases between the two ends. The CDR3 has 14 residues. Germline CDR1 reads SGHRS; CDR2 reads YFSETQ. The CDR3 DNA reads TGCGCCAGCAGCTTAGGAGACGGCTACAATGAGCAGTTCTTC. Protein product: CASSLGDGYNEQFF.

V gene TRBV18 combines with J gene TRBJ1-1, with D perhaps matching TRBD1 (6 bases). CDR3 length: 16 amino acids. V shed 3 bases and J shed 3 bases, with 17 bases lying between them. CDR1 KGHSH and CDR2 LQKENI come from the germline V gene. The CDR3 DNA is TGTGCCAGCTCACCGAGCGGGGGCTCGTTAGACACTGAAGCTTTCTTT. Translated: CASSPSGGSLDTEAFF.

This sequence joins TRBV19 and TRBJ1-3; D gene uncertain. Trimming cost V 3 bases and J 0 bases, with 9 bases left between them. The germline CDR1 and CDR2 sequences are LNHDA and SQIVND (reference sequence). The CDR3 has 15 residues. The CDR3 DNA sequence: TGTGCCAGTAGTATTACACAGCGCTCTGGAAACACCATATATTTT. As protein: CASSITQRSGNTIYF.

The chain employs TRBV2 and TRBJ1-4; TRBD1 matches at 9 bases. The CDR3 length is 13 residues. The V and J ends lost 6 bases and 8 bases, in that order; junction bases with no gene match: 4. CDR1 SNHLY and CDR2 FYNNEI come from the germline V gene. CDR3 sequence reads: CASSGTGREKLFF. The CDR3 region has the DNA TGTGCCAGCAGCGGGACAGGGAGAGAAAAACTGTTTTTT.

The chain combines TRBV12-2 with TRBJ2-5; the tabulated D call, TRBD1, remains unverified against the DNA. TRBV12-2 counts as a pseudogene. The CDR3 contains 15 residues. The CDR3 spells CASRLARGQLETQYF. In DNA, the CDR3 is TGTGCAAGTCGCTTAGCGAGGGGACAGTTAGAGACCCAGTACTTC.

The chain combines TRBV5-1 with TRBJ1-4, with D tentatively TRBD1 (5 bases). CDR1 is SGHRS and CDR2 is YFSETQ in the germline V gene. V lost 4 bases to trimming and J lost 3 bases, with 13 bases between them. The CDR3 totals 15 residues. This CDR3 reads CASSPTGGPNEKLFF. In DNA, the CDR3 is TGCGCCAGCAGCCCGACGGGGGGTCCTAATGAAAAACTGTTTTTT.

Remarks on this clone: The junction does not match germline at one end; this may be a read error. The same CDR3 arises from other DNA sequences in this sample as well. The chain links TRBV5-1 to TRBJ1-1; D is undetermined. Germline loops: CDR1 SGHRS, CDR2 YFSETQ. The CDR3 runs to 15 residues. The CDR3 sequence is CASSLASEKSTEAFF. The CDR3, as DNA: TGCGCTAGCAGCTTGGCCTCGGAAAAGTCCACTGAAGCTTTCTTT.

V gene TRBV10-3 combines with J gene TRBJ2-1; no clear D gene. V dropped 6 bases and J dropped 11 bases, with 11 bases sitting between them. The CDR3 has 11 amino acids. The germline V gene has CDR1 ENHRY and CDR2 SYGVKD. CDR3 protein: CAIRGIDQQFF. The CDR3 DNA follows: TGTGCCATCAGGGGAATCGACCAGCAGTTCTTC.

The CDR3 DNA reads TGTGCCAGCAGGCAGGGTCCTGGGGGAAACACCATATATTTT. Amino acids: CASRQGPGGNTIYF. The chain joins TRBV28 to TRBJ1-3, with D possibly matching TRBD1 (5 bases). Per germline, CDR1 MDHEN and CDR2 SYDVKM. V was cut by 6 bases and J by 4 bases, with 13 bases left in between. The CDR3 loop spans 14 amino acids.

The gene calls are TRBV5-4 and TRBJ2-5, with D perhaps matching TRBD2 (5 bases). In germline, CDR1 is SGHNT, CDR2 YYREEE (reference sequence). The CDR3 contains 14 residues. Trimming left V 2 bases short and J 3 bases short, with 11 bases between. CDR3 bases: TGTGCCAGCAGCTTCCCGTTGGGAGAAGAGACCCAGTACTTC. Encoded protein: CASSFPLGEETQYF.

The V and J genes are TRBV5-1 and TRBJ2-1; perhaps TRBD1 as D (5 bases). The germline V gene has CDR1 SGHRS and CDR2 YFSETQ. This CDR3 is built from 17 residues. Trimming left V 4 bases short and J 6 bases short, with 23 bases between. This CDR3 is CASSPRLGVTPSNEQFF. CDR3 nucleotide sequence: TGCGCCAGCAGCCCCCGATTAGGGGTCACCCCCTCCAATGAGCAGTTCTTC.

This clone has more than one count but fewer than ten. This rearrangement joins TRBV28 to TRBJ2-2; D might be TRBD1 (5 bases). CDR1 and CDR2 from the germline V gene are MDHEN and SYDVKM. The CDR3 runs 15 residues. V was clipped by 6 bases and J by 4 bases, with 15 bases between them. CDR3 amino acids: CASRRRALGTGELFF. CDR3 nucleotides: TGTGCCAGCAGACGCAGGGCCCTGGGCACCGGGGAGCTGTTTTTT. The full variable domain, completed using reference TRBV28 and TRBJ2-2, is DVKVTQSSRYLVKRTGEKVFLECVQDMDHENMFWYRQDPGLGLRLIYFSYDVKMKEKGDIPEGYSVSREKKERFSLILESASTNQTSMYLCASRRRALGTGELFFGEGSRLTVL.